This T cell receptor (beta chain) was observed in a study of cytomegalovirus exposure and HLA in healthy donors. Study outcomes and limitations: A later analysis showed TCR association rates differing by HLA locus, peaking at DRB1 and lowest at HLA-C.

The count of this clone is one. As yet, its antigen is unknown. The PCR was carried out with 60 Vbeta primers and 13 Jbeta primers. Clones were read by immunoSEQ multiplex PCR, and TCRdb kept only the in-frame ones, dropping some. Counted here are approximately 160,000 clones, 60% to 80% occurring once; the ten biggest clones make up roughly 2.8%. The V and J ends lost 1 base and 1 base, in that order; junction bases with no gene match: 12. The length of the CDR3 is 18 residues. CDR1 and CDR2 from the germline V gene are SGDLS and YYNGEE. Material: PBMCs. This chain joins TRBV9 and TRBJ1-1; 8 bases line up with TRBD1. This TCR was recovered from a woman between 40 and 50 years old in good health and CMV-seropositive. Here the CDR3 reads CASSVSLLTGVGNTEAFF. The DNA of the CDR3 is TGTGCCAGCAGCGTATCTCTATTGACAGGGGTAGGGAACACTGAAGCTTTCTTT.